The 32 T cell receptor beta chains listed next were all sequenced from one sample in a study of vaccination effects on CD4 cells after COVID-19. No antigen is known for these receptors. Sequencing in the ViraFEST assay came after antigen-specific CD4+ T cells had been expanded with viral peptide pools, which were used to stimulate PBMC. At the end of about ten days of culture, CD4+ T cells were isolated. Nucleocapsid antibodies stayed negative before and after vaccination, showing no earlier SARS-CoV-2 infection. The repertoire was sequenced with immunoSEQ multiplex PCR; TCRdb's copy has only in-frame clones and lacks some. In the table there are 70,000 or so clones, 65% to 80% of which are singletons. The input for sequencing was CD4+ T cells from PBMCs cultured with HCoV-NL63 spike peptides, taken before COVID-19 vaccination. Receptors were obtained from a human donor who received a COVID-19 vaccine.

The rearrangement uses TRBV4-2 and TRBJ2-2; 9 bases map to TRBD1. Trimming took 8 bases from V and 6 from J; bases not matched to a gene: 31. The CDR3 spans 22 residues. Germline-derived CDR1 and CDR2 are LGHNA and YNFKEQ. CDR3 nucleotides: TGTGCCAGCTGCCCGAGCAGCTTATATGTTAATTGGGGACAGGGTTGTTCCGGGGAGCTGTTTTTT. Its protein is CASCPSSLYVNWGQGCSGELFF.

This clone was recorded once. This chain uses TRBV2 with TRBJ2-3; D is unresolved. There are 12 residues in the CDR3. Trimming stripped 7 bases from V and 4 bases from J, with 9 bases between. Per the germline V gene, CDR1 is SNHLY and CDR2 is FYNNEI. CDR3 sequence (DNA): TGTGCCAGCAAAGCAGTCGCAGATACGCAGTATTTT. Protein: CASKAVADTQYF.

This clone has a single count. Here the CDR3 reads CASSSGQGTQETQYF. The CDR3 nucleotides are TGTGCCAGCAGTTCGGGACAGGGGACACAAGAGACCCAGTACTTC. The gene calls are TRBV28 and TRBJ2-5; TRBD1 matches 10 bases. The CDR3 extends over 15 amino acids. The trim removed 4 bases at V and 2 bases at J, leaving 4 bases unmatched. Germline V gives CDR1 MDHEN, CDR2 SYDVKM.

The chain uses TRBV4-1 and TRBJ2-1, with 8 positions matching TRBD1. Germline V gene lookup returns CDR1 MGHRA and CDR2 YSYEKL. The V segment lost 4 bases and the J segment 4 bases; nucleotides outside the gene matches: 12. CDR3 size: 17 residues. CDR3 nucleotide sequence: TGCGCCAGCAGCCGCCCGGGCCGGGACAGGAATTACAATGAGCAGTTCTTC. The encoded protein is CASSRPGRDRNYNEQFF.

The chain uses TRBV19 and TRBJ1-6; D call uncertain. V dropped 1 base and J dropped 6 bases, with 10 bases sitting between them. CDR3 size: 15 residues. Germline V lookup: CDR1 LNHDA, CDR2 SQIVND (reference sequence). In nucleotides, the CDR3 is TGTGCCAGTAGTATAGGAAGCAGAGTTAATTCACCCCTCCACTTT. This translates into CASSIGSRVNSPLHF. The full variable domain, its missing parts supplied by reference TRBV19 and TRBJ1-6, is DGGITQSPKYLFRKEGQNVTLSCEQNLNHDAMYWYRQDPGQGLRLIYYSQIVNDFQKGDIAEGYSVSREKKESFPLTVTSAQKNPTAFYLCASSIGSRVNSPLHFGNGTRLTVT.

The CDR3 loop reads CASSRLGGRNTEAFF. The DNA for the CDR3 is TGTGCCAGCAGCCGCCTGGGGGGTAGGAACACTGAAGCTTTCTTT. The chain employs TRBV5-5 and TRBJ1-1; TRBD1 is a possible D gene (5 bases). The CDR3 sequence is 15 residues long. The germline V and J ends were trimmed by 4 bases and 1 base, with 14 bases remaining between them. Germline V lookup: CDR1 SGHKS, CDR2 YYEKEE (reference sequence).

This clone was counted a few times. This rearrangement joins TRBV11-2 to TRBJ1-1; D is unresolved. Trimming took off 5 bases at V and 7 bases at J, with 17 bases between the two ends. The germline V gene encodes CDR1 SGHAT and CDR2 FQNNGV. The CDR3 runs 14 residues. The CDR3 region is CASSPVTSGGEAFF. The CDR3 DNA reads as TGTGCCAGCAGCCCCGTAACCTCAGGAGGTGAAGCTTTCTTT.

This sequence joins TRBV9 and TRBJ2-3; perhaps D is TRBD1 or TRBD2 (5 bases each). The V gene's germline CDR1 is SGDLS and CDR2 YYNGEE. Trimming took off 4 bases at V and 2 bases at J, with 11 bases between the two ends. This CDR3 spans 14 amino acids. CDR3 loop: CASSTRGNTDTQYF. CDR3 DNA: TGTGCCAGCAGCACTAGGGGAAACACAGATACGCAGTATTTT.

There are a few counts of this clone. V gene TRBV5-4 combines with J gene TRBJ2-7, with D possibly TRBD1 on 5 matching bases. The CDR3 totals 15 residues. Germline V CDR1 and CDR2: SGHNT, YYREEE (reference sequence). V was shortened by 0 bases and J by 1 base, with 11 bases between the two germline ends. The CDR3 here is CASSLDNRQSYEQYV. CDR3 DNA sequence: TGTGCCAGCAGCTTGGACAACAGGCAATCCTACGAGCAGTACGTC.

This clone was observed once. The V call is TRBV7-9, the J call TRBJ2-4; TRBD1 aligns across 8 bases. The length of the CDR3 is 15 residues. V was pared by 3 bases and J by 3 bases, with 4 bases of the junction left unmatched. Germline assignment: CDR1 SEHNR and CDR2 FQNEAQ (reference sequence). The CDR3 nucleotides read TGTGCCAGCAGCTTTCCAGGGGGCGTCAAAAACATTCAGTACTTC. Translated: CASSFPGGVKNIQYF.

There are a few counts of this clone. The chain carries TRBV6-5 and TRBJ1-1, with 8 bases fitting TRBD1. The CDR3 has 12 residues. Germline loops: CDR1 MNHEY, CDR2 SVGAGI. V lost 6 bases to trimming and J lost 8 bases; unmatched junction nucleotides: 5. CDR3 region: CASSYRDREAFF. The CDR3 coding sequence is TGTGCCAGCAGCTACCGGGACAGGGAAGCTTTCTTT.

This clone was recorded once. The chain links TRBV19 to TRBJ2-5; D may be TRBD1 (5 bases). Trimming left V 3 bases short and J 2 bases short, with 13 bases between. CDR3 length: 15 amino acids. Germline V gene data show CDR1 as LNHDA and CDR2 as SQIVND (reference sequence). The CDR3 reads CASSIRRQQQETQYF. The CDR3 bases are TGTGCCAGTAGTATCAGGCGACAGCAACAAGAGACCCAGTACTTC.

The chain joins TRBV24-1 to TRBJ1-2; TRBD1 aligns across 8 bases. Germline lookup yields CDR1 KGHDR and CDR2 SFDVKD. The CDR3 spans 15 residues. V shed 3 bases and J 8 bases; nucleotides not matched to a gene: 10. The CDR3 protein is CATSDHGGTGPGYTF. The DNA of the CDR3 is TGTGCCACCAGTGATCACGGTGGGACAGGCCCCGGCTACACCTTC.

V gene TRBV6-5 combines with J gene TRBJ1-6; no reliable D call. In germline, CDR1 is MNHEY, CDR2 SVGAGI. Trimming took 3 bases from V and 0 from J, leaving 9 bases between them. This CDR3 region has 16 residues. CDR3 protein: CASSYTGFSYNSPLHF. The CDR3 bases are TGTGCCAGCAGTTATACGGGGTTCTCCTATAATTCACCCCTCCACTTT.

The chain uses TRBV6-5 and TRBJ1-3, with D uncertain. Per germline, CDR1 MNHEY and CDR2 SVGAGI. This CDR3 comprises 15 residues. V lost 0 bases and J lost 5, with 11 bases in between. DNA for the CDR3: TGTGCCAGCAGTTACTCGATCTGGGGTCGAAACACCATATATTTT. It codes for CASSYSIWGRNTIYF.

The rearrangement links TRBV9 to TRBJ1-5; 7 nucleotides match TRBD1. The CDR3 is 16 amino acids. Germline trimming cut 0 bases from V and 1 base from J; bases unmatched to any gene: 4. CDR1 SGDLS and CDR2 YYNGEE come from the germline V gene. CDR3 loop: CASSVGRGGSNQPQHF. The CDR3 DNA sequence: TGTGCCAGCAGCGTAGGTAGAGGGGGCAGCAATCAGCCCCAGCATTTT.

The rearrangement uses TRBV27 and TRBJ2-3, with 8 bases fitting TRBD2. This CDR3 region has 17 residues. Germline V gives CDR1 MNHEY, CDR2 SMNVEV (reference sequence). The V and J ends lost 6 bases and 0 bases, in that order; junction bases with no gene match: 11. As DNA, the CDR3 is TGTGCCAGCAGAGGGTTGGGCGGGGGGCCTAGCACAGATACGCAGTATTTT. It codes for CASRGLGGGPSTDTQYF.

The chain couples TRBV12-3 or TRBV12-4 to TRBJ1-1; no reliable D call. V lost 8 bases, J lost 10 bases, and 5 bases lay in between. The CDR3 has 8 residues. CDR3 sequence: CASGSAFF. CDR3 DNA: TGTGCCAGCGGTTCAGCTTTCTTT.

The rearrangement links TRBV7-2 to TRBJ1-4; D call uncertain. With 0 bases removed from V and 3 bases from J, the gap between germline ends came to 14 bases. The germline V gene has CDR1 SGHTA and CDR2 FQGNSA. The CDR3 consists of 17 residues. CDR3 residues: CASSLARWARANEKLFF. CDR3 nucleotide sequence: TGTGCCAGCAGCTTAGCGAGGTGGGCTCGGGCTAATGAAAAACTGTTTTTT.

V and J are TRBV28 and TRBJ2-2, with 8 bases fitting TRBD2. The V segment lost 7 bases and the J segment 0 bases; nucleotides outside the gene matches: 7. This CDR3 comprises 16 residues. Germline CDR1 MDHEN, CDR2 SYDVKM. The CDR3: CASTTSGSTNTGELFF. The DNA of the CDR3 is TGTGCCAGCACCACTAGCGGAAGTACGAACACCGGGGAGCTGTTTTTT.

V usage is TRBV28 and J usage is TRBJ2-7; tentatively, D is TRBD2 (6 bases). V was clipped by 5 bases and J by 6 bases, with 14 bases between them. Germline lookup yields CDR1 MDHEN and CDR2 SYDVKM. The CDR3 runs to 13 residues. This CDR3 is CASSGGAGAEQYV. The CDR3 DNA follows: TGTGCCAGCAGTGGAGGAGCGGGCGCCGAGCAGTACGTC.

The rearrangement joins TRBV5-1 to TRBJ2-2, with TRBD2 matching over 12 bases. This CDR3 contains 17 residues. Germline values: CDR1 SGHRS, CDR2 YFSETQ. V shed 3 bases, J shed 0 bases, and the junction held 3 bases outside the gene matches. DNA of the CDR3: TGCGCCAGCAGCTCGGGACTAGCGGGCGCGAACACCGGGGAGCTGTTTTTT. Amino acid sequence: CASSSGLAGANTGELFF.

The genes are TRBV5-1 and TRBJ2-2, with TRBD1 as a possible D gene (5 bases). V lost 0 bases, J lost 7 bases, and 13 bases lay in between. Germline values: CDR1 SGHRS, CDR2 YFSETQ. The CDR3 has 15 residues. CDR3 bases: TGCGCCAGCAGCTTGGTAGCAGGGCGATTCGGGGAGCTGTTTTTT. It translates to CASSLVAGRFGELFF.

This clone has just a few counts. V gene TRBV12-3 or TRBV12-4 combines with J gene TRBJ2-2; D gene ambiguous. The V end was cut by 6 bases, the J end by 5 bases, with 4 bases between. The length of the CDR3 is 11 residues. CDR3 nucleotide sequence: TGTGCCAGCAGACGTACCGGGGAGCTGTTTTTT. Its protein product is CASRRTGELFF.

V and J are TRBV6-1 and TRBJ1-2; D call uncertain. CDR3 size: 14 residues. V dropped 6 bases and J dropped 5 bases, with 16 bases sitting between them. Germline lookup yields CDR1 MNHNS and CDR2 SASEGT. CDR3 in DNA: TGTGCCAGCAGCCCCCCCCAGGAACAATATGGCTACACCTTC. It specifies CASSPPQEQYGYTF.

The J gene is TRBJ2-1, the V gene TRBV19, with 12 bases that match TRBD1. The CDR3 totals 20 residues. Trimming took 8 bases from V and 2 from J; bases not matched to a gene: 19. Germline V gene sequence: CDR1 LNHDA, CDR2 SQIVND (reference sequence). The CDR3 spells CASSRTRDRGRGKAYNEQFF. CDR3 DNA sequence: TGTGCCAGTTCCCGGACCCGGGACAGGGGGCGCGGGAAGGCCTACAATGAGCAGTTCTTC.

This clone was counted once. CDR3 in amino acids: CASSFLTGATDTQYF. The CDR3, as DNA: TGTGCCAGCAGCTTTCTCACAGGGGCCACAGATACGCAGTATTTT. The rearrangement joins TRBV7-2 to TRBJ2-3; 7 bases align to TRBD1. This CDR3 has 15 amino acids. V shed 3 bases, J shed 2 bases, and the junction held 5 bases outside the gene matches. Germline CDR1 SGHTA, CDR2 FQGNSA.

The chain is built from TRBV5-1 and TRBJ1-1; 10 nucleotides match TRBD1. The V gene end was trimmed by 3 bases and the J gene end by 3 bases; junction bases not matched to a gene: 5. Germline loops: CDR1 SGHRS, CDR2 YFSETQ. This CDR3 has 15 residues. The chain's CDR3 is CASSSSGTGDTEAFF. The CDR3 DNA sequence: TGCGCCAGCAGCTCTTCCGGGACAGGGGACACTGAAGCTTTCTTT.

Comment on this clone: This specimen includes other DNA sequences encoding the same CDR3. The rearrangement uses TRBV3-1 (or the pseudogene TRBV3-2) and TRBJ2-3; no clear D. The CDR3 runs 11 residues. The V end lost 3 bases, the J end lost 4 bases, and 2 bases lay between the germline ends. Germline loops: CDR1 LGHDT, CDR2 YNNKEL (reference sequence). CDR3 sequence reads: CASSQADTQYF. The CDR3, as DNA: TGTGCCAGCAGCCAGGCAGATACGCAGTATTTT.

The genes are TRBV5-6 and TRBJ1-6, with no clear D. The CDR3 sequence is 14 residues long. Germline loops: CDR1 SGHDT, CDR2 YYEEEE. The V and J ends lost 0 bases and 7 bases respectively, with 8 bases between them. The CDR3 DNA reads as TGTGCCAGCAGCTTGGGTCGTCAGAATTCACCCCTCCACTTT. This encodes CASSLGRQNSPLHF.

The chain links TRBV27 to TRBJ2-3; D is ambiguous. V lost 2 bases to trimming and J lost 0 bases, with 9 bases between them. This CDR3 is built from 15 residues. From germline, CDR1 is MNHEY and CDR2 SMNVEV (reference sequence). The CDR3 loop is CASSLRVSSTDTQYF. Written as DNA, the CDR3 is TGTGCCAGCAGTTTACGAGTTAGTAGCACAGATACGCAGTATTTT.

The J gene is TRBJ1-2, the V gene TRBV7-3; D possibly corresponds to TRBD1 (5 bases). CDR1 is SGHTA and CDR2 is FQGTGA in the germline V gene. V gave up 1 base and J gave up 2 bases, with 11 bases separating them. This CDR3 is 15 amino acids long. The CDR3 protein is CASSLSGGQNYGYTF. CDR3 sequence (DNA): TGTGCCAGCAGCTTAAGTGGGGGTCAGAACTATGGCTACACCTTC. The full variable domain, its missing parts supplied by reference TRBV7-3 and TRBJ1-2, is GAGVSQTPSNKVTEKGKYVELRCDPISGHTALYWYRQSLGQGPEFLIYFQGTGAADDSGLPNDRFFAVRPEGSVSTLKIQRTERGDSAVYLCASSLSGGQNYGYTFGSGTRLTVV.